These 10 T cell receptor beta chains were all obtained from the same sample, sequenced in a study of T-cell memory formation after mild COVID-19. TCRdb ran MiXCR on the 5' RACE reads and lists one entry per CDR3 protein. The sample lists about 130,000 distinct CDR3 sequences; about 17% were seen once. The sample comprised PBMCs or a T cell subset sorted from them (not recorded which). These receptors all come from an adult woman who had mild COVID-19 (a few samples of this study predate the infection). Cell type and time point are not known.

This clonotype was counted at least ten times. This chain joins TRBV5-4 and TRBJ2-1; D may be TRBD2 (6 bases). The CDR3 covers 13 residues. Trimming stripped 4 bases from V and 6 bases from J, with 11 bases between. CDR1 is SGHNT, CDR2 YYREEE, per germline (reference sequence). The CDR3 DNA reads TGTGCCAGCAGCAAGGGACTTCCCAATGAGCAGTTCTTC. This encodes CASSKGLPNEQFF.

There are a few counts of this clonotype. The rearrangement links TRBV25-1 to TRBJ2-2; no definite D call. From germline, CDR1 is MGHDK and CDR2 SYGVNS. The CDR3 covers 17 residues. V lost 5 bases and J 6 bases, leaving 22 bases between the germline ends. The CDR3: CASSTVTGRSAPGELFF. The CDR3 bases are TGTGCCAGCAGTACTGTGACCGGCAGATCCGCACCCGGGGAGCTGTTTTTT.

This clonotype was seen only a few times. The chain couples TRBV7-2 to TRBJ2-5; D is possibly TRBD2 (6 bases). This CDR3 comprises 15 residues. Germline CDR1 is SGHTA and CDR2 is FQGNSA. V gave up 1 base and J gave up 3 bases, with 12 bases separating them. CDR3 DNA: TGTGCCAGCAGCTTAGGACCGGGACTGAAAGAGACCCAGTACTTC. Translating it yields CASSLGPGLKETQYF.

This clonotype appeared a few times. This sequence joins TRBV11-2 and TRBJ2-7, with D perhaps TRBD1 (5 bases). Germline CDR1 reads SGHAT; CDR2 reads FQNNGV. This CDR3 has 14 residues. The V end lost 5 bases, the J end lost 5 bases, and 16 bases lay between the germline ends. The CDR3 region is CASSQSWGTNEQYF. In DNA, the CDR3 is TGTGCCAGCAGCCAATCTTGGGGCACCAACGAGCAGTACTTC.

In its sample, this clonotype was seen a few times. This sequence joins TRBV4-1 and TRBJ2-5; tentative D call: TRBD2 (7 bases). The CDR3 is 19 amino acids. V was shortened by 3 bases and J by 3 bases, with 26 bases between the two germline ends. The V gene's germline CDR1 is MGHRA and CDR2 YSYEKL. CDR3: CASSHRWGSGGLYKETQYF. The CDR3 coding sequence is TGCGCCAGCAGCCATCGTTGGGGGTCCGGGGGGCTATACAAAGAGACCCAGTACTTC.

For the CDR3, the DNA is TGTGCCAGCACCCCCCGGGGGGCTCACAATGAGCAGTTCTTC. Its translation: CASTPRGAHNEQFF. The chain carries TRBV4-2 and TRBJ2-1, with TRBD2 as a possible D gene (7 bases). CDR1 is LGHNA and CDR2 is YNFKEQ in the germline V gene. This CDR3 has 14 amino acids. V was clipped by 7 bases and J by 5 bases, with 15 bases between them.

In regard to this clonotype: A read error may produce the germline difference seen at one junction end. The chain links TRBV6-5 to TRBJ1-2; TRBD1 matches at 9 bases. Germline CDR1 and CDR2: MNHEY and SVGAGI. The CDR3 covers 15 residues. The CDR3 DNA is TGTACCAGCAGTCCGACGGACAGGGGCTACTATGGCTACACCTTC. This sequence encodes CTSSPTDRGYYGYTF.

The CDR3 bases are TGCAGCGTGCAGGGTAACTATGGCTACACCTTC. This translates into CSVQGNYGYTF. The chain employs TRBV29-1 and TRBJ1-2; weak D call: TRBD1 (5 bases). The V and J ends lost 6 bases and 1 base respectively, with 6 bases between them. CDR1 is SQVTM and CDR2 is ANQGSEA in the germline V gene. CDR3 length: 11 residues.

The table lists this clonotype with many counts. The rearrangement links TRBV7-2 to TRBJ2-5, with D maybe TRBD2 (6 bases). Trimming took off 2 bases at V and 4 bases at J, with 17 bases between the two ends. The CDR3 extends over 16 amino acids. CDR1 SGHTA and CDR2 FQGNSA come from the germline V gene. This chain's CDR3 is CASSLFRRGAGETQYF. In DNA form, the CDR3 reads TGTGCCAGCAGCTTATTTCGGCGGGGAGCAGGAGAGACCCAGTACTTC.

This clonotype has a handful of counts. The rearrangement uses TRBV4-3 and TRBJ2-7, with D perhaps TRBD2 (6 bases). The ends were cut back, 0 bases at V and 4 bases at J, with 13 bases in the middle. Germline CDR1 is LGHNA and CDR2 is YSLEER. CDR3 length: 15 residues. The CDR3 reads CASSQDRRDVYEQYF. Here the CDR3 DNA reads TGCGCCAGCAGCCAAGATCGGCGGGACGTGTACGAGCAGTACTTC.